A selection of T cell receptor beta chains follows, all from one sample in a study of technical replicates of blood from a handful of donors. Libraries were prepared by immunoSEQ multiplex PCR; TCRdb keeps only in-frame clonotypes and omits some of them. The data show about 14,000 clones, about four fifths seen once. The material sequenced was PBMCs. These receptors were collected from a human donor in good health. CDR3s include the opening cysteine and the closing phenylalanine or tryptophan. Each record gives: V gene, clone size, J gene, D gene, CDR3 protein, CDR3 DNA. The D gene is left open where the match is weak. The size entry is marked missing in some rows and otherwise reads once, few, many or a size class.

v_call: TRBV6-4
clone_size: .
j_call: TRBJ2-1
d_call: TRBD2
cdr3_aa: CASSVVAGGDNEQFF
cdr3_nt: TGTGCCAGCAGTGTGGTTGCGGGAGGGGACAATGAGCAGTTCTTC

v_call: TRBV29-1
clone_size: .
j_call: TRBJ2-7
d_call: TRBD2
cdr3_aa: CSVASSGLPPGYEQYF
cdr3_nt: TGCAGCGTTGCGTCTAGCGGGCTACCGCCGGGATACGAGCAGTACTTC

v_call: TRBV7-9
clone_size: .
j_call: TRBJ2-2
d_call: .
cdr3_aa: CASAGVAGELFF
cdr3_nt: TGTGCCAGCGCAGGGGTCGCCGGGGAGCTGTTTTTT

v_call: TRBV6-1
clone_size: once
j_call: TRBJ2-3
d_call: TRBD2
cdr3_aa: CASSETVAGGGPDTQYF
cdr3_nt: TGTGCCAGCAGTGAGACAGTAGCGGGAGGTGGCCCAGATACGCAGTATTTT

v_call: TRBV7-6
clone_size: once
j_call: TRBJ1-3
d_call: .
cdr3_aa: CASSSWAQGSGNTIYF
cdr3_nt: TGTGCCAGCAGCTCCTGGGCACAGGGTTCTGGAAACACCATATATTTT

v_call: TRBV6-6
clone_size: .
j_call: TRBJ2-6
d_call: .
cdr3_aa: CASSTGSSGANVLTF
cdr3_nt: TGTGCCAGCAGTACGGGGAGCAGTGGGGCCAACGTCCTGACTTTC

v_call: TRBV27
clone_size: .
j_call: TRBJ1-5
d_call: .
cdr3_aa: CASRTEGTSNQPQHF
cdr3_nt: TGTGCCAGCAGAACCGAGGGGACAAGCAATCAGCCCCAGCATTTT

v_call: TRBV15
clone_size: once
j_call: TRBJ1-3
d_call: .
cdr3_aa: CATSRGQASSSGNTIYF
cdr3_nt: TGTGCCACCAGCAGAGGACAGGCTAGTAGCTCTGGAAACACCATATATTTT

v_call: TRBV5-1
clone_size: .
j_call: TRBJ1-1
d_call: .
cdr3_aa: CASSPALRDKNTEAFF
cdr3_nt: TGCGCCAGCAGCCCCGCCCTAAGGGACAAGAACACTGAAGCTTTCTTT

v_call: TRBV15
clone_size: .
j_call: TRBJ2-1
d_call: TRBD2
cdr3_aa: CATSRGPPSGSYNEQFF
cdr3_nt: TGTGCCACCAGCAGAGGGCCGCCTAGCGGATCCTACAATGAGCAGTTCTTC

v_call: TRBV19
clone_size: .
j_call: TRBJ1-5
d_call: TRBD1
cdr3_aa: CASSRNRGNSNQPQHF
cdr3_nt: TGTGCCAGTAGTAGAAACAGGGGAAATAGCAATCAGCCCCAGCATTTT

v_call: TRBV10-1
clone_size: .
j_call: TRBJ2-3
d_call: TRBD1
cdr3_aa: CASSGGQGSTDTQYF
cdr3_nt: TGCGCCAGCAGTGGGGGACAGGGAAGCACAGATACGCAGTATTTT

v_call: TRBV4-1
clone_size: .
j_call: TRBJ2-7
d_call: TRBD2
cdr3_aa: CASSQVSSGRTSGYEQYF
cdr3_nt: TGCGCCAGCAGCCAAGTTAGTAGCGGGAGGACTAGTGGCTACGAGCAGTACTTC

v_call: TRBV12-1
clone_size: .
j_call: TRBJ1-3
d_call: .
cdr3_aa: CASSLTGSGNTIYF
cdr3_nt: TGTGCCAGCAGCTTGACAGGGTCTGGAAACACCATATATTTT

v_call: TRBV5-4
clone_size: .
j_call: TRBJ1-1
d_call: TRBD1
cdr3_aa: CASSLEGTGNTEAFF
cdr3_nt: TGTGCCAGCAGCTTGGAGGGGACAGGGAACACTGAAGCTTTCTTT

v_call: TRBV2
clone_size: .
j_call: TRBJ2-1
d_call: TRBD1
cdr3_aa: CASSWDRGFTYNEQFF
cdr3_nt: TGTGCCAGCAGTTGGGACAGGGGTTTTACCTACAATGAGCAGTTCTTC

v_call: TRBV5-4
clone_size: once
j_call: TRBJ2-1
d_call: TRBD2
cdr3_aa: CASSLAGTNYNEQFF
cdr3_nt: TGTGCCAGCAGCTTGGCCGGGACTAACTACAATGAGCAGTTCTTC

v_call: TRBV9
clone_size: .
j_call: TRBJ1-2
d_call: TRBD1
cdr3_aa: CASSSTGGDLYTF
cdr3_nt: TGTGCCAGCAGCTCGACAGGGGGGGACCTCTACACCTTC

v_call: TRBV10-3
clone_size: few
j_call: TRBJ1-5
d_call: .
cdr3_aa: CATMDSGNPQHF
cdr3_nt: TGTGCCACCATGGACAGCGGTAACCCCCAGCATTTT

v_call: TRBV5-8
clone_size: .
j_call: TRBJ2-7
d_call: .
cdr3_aa: CASSLGVAYEQYF
cdr3_nt: TGTGCCAGCAGCTTAGGGGTGGCCTACGAGCAGTACTTC

v_call: TRBV5-1
clone_size: once
j_call: TRBJ2-3
d_call: TRBD2
cdr3_aa: CASSGGQYPGTSGIGTADTQYF
cdr3_nt: TGCGCCAGCAGCGGGGGACAGTATCCCGGGACTAGCGGGATAGGAACCGCAGATACGCAGTATTTT

v_call: TRBV28
clone_size: .
j_call: TRBJ2-7
d_call: TRBD2
cdr3_aa: CASRTSGTSYEQYF
cdr3_nt: TGTGCCAGCAGAACTAGCGGGACCTCCTACGAGCAGTACTTC

v_call: TRBV10-3
clone_size: .
j_call: TRBJ2-1
d_call: TRBD2
cdr3_aa: CAISEPGLAGSNEQFF
cdr3_nt: TGTGCCATCAGTGAACCGGGACTAGCGGGAAGTAATGAGCAGTTCTTC

v_call: TRBV7-8
clone_size: .
j_call: TRBJ1-5
d_call: .
cdr3_aa: CASSLEQGKNQPQHF
cdr3_nt: TGTGCCAGCAGCTTAGAACAGGGTAAGAATCAGCCCCAGCATTTT

v_call: TRBV5-4
clone_size: .
j_call: TRBJ2-1
d_call: TRBD2
cdr3_aa: CASRATSGRTVFSYNEQFF
cdr3_nt: TGTGCCAGCAGGGCTACTAGCGGGAGGACCGTATTCTCCTACAATGAGCAGTTCTTC

v_call: TRBV7-2
clone_size: .
j_call: TRBJ2-7
d_call: .
cdr3_aa: CASSRLGLYEQYF
cdr3_nt: TGTGCCAGCAGTCGACTAGGTCTCTACGAGCAGTACTTC

v_call: TRBV5-5
clone_size: .
j_call: TRBJ2-7
d_call: .
cdr3_aa: CASSGGSSYEQYF
cdr3_nt: TGTGCCAGCAGCGGTGGGAGTTCCTACGAGCAGTACTTC

v_call: TRBV5-4
clone_size: .
j_call: TRBJ1-4
d_call: .
cdr3_aa: CASSLEGGNEKLFF
cdr3_nt: TGTGCCAGCAGCTTGGAAGGGGGTAATGAAAAACTGTTTTTT

v_call: TRBV28
clone_size: .
j_call: TRBJ2-7
d_call: .
cdr3_aa: CASTGTWGGPYEQYF
cdr3_nt: TGTGCCAGCACCGGAACCTGGGGCGGACCTTACGAGCAGTACTTC

v_call: TRBV29-1
clone_size: .
j_call: TRBJ2-2
d_call: TRBD2
cdr3_aa: CSAGGSGMGELFF
cdr3_nt: TGCAGCGCTGGAGGTAGCGGGATGGGGGAGCTGTTTTTT

v_call: TRBV11-2
clone_size: .
j_call: TRBJ2-2
d_call: .
cdr3_aa: CASSLDSSTGELFF
cdr3_nt: TGTGCCAGCAGCTTAGATTCTTCGACCGGGGAGCTGTTTTTT

v_call: TRBV7-9
clone_size: few
j_call: TRBJ1-1
d_call: .
cdr3_aa: CASSLQGNTEAFF
cdr3_nt: TGTGCCAGCAGCTTACAGGGGAACACTGAAGCTTTCTTT

v_call: TRBV7-7
clone_size: .
j_call: TRBJ2-7
d_call: TRBD1
cdr3_aa: CASSLSPGQGHEQYF
cdr3_nt: TGTGCCAGCAGCTTGTCGCCGGGACAGGGACACGAGCAGTACTTC

v_call: TRBV6-4
clone_size: .
j_call: TRBJ2-5
d_call: TRBD1
cdr3_aa: CASSDSETGGPQYF
cdr3_nt: TGTGCCAGCAGTGACTCCGAGACAGGGGGGCCCCAGTACTTC

v_call: TRBV2
clone_size: .
j_call: TRBJ2-7
d_call: TRBD1
cdr3_aa: CASSAEDRVWYEQYF
cdr3_nt: TGTGCCAGCAGTGCGGAGGACAGGGTCTGGTACGAGCAGTACTTC

v_call: TRBV10-2
clone_size: .
j_call: TRBJ1-1
d_call: TRBD1
cdr3_aa: CASTDDPGQGLNTEAFF
cdr3_nt: TGCGCCAGCACCGACGACCCGGGACAGGGATTGAACACTGAAGCTTTCTTT

v_call: TRBV11-2
clone_size: .
j_call: TRBJ2-7
d_call: TRBD2
cdr3_aa: CASSQPSGRGSYEQYF
cdr3_nt: TGTGCCAGCAGCCAACCTAGCGGGAGAGGTTCCTACGAGCAGTACTTC

v_call: TRBV5-5
clone_size: .
j_call: TRBJ2-5
d_call: .
cdr3_aa: CASSLVPDQETQYF
cdr3_nt: TGTGCCAGCAGCTTGGTACCGGACCAAGAGACCCAGTACTTC

v_call: TRBV2
clone_size: .
j_call: TRBJ2-3
d_call: TRBD2
cdr3_aa: CASRLGLAFSTDTQYF
cdr3_nt: TGTGCCAGCAGGCTGGGACTAGCGTTTAGCACAGATACGCAGTATTTT

v_call: TRBV12-1
clone_size: .
j_call: TRBJ2-1
d_call: .
cdr3_aa: CASSPLRELDNEQFF
cdr3_nt: TGTGCCAGCAGCCCCCTCCGGGAGTTGGACAATGAGCAGTTCTTC

v_call: TRBV2
clone_size: .
j_call: TRBJ2-3
d_call: TRBD1
cdr3_aa: CASRGGQGRTDTQYF
cdr3_nt: TGTGCCAGCAGAGGAGGACAGGGGAGGACAGATACGCAGTATTTT

v_call: TRBV19
clone_size: .
j_call: TRBJ2-1
d_call: TRBD1
cdr3_aa: CASSTPGQGLDEQFF
cdr3_nt: TGTGCCAGTAGTACACCGGGACAGGGTCTGGATGAGCAGTTCTTC

v_call: TRBV9
clone_size: .
j_call: TRBJ1-2
d_call: TRBD1
cdr3_aa: CASSEGGTSYGYTF
cdr3_nt: TGTGCCAGCAGCGAAGGGGGCACCTCTTATGGCTACACCTTC

v_call: TRBV5-1
clone_size: .
j_call: TRBJ1-5
d_call: TRBD1
cdr3_aa: CASSPQGANQPQHF
cdr3_nt: TGCGCCAGCAGCCCCCAGGGGGCCAATCAGCCCCAGCATTTT

v_call: TRBV11-2
clone_size: .
j_call: TRBJ2-1
d_call: TRBD2
cdr3_aa: CASSPGTSGNEQFF
cdr3_nt: TGTGCCAGCAGCCCTGGGACTAGCGGGAATGAGCAGTTCTTC

v_call: TRBV6-1
clone_size: .
j_call: TRBJ1-2
d_call: .
cdr3_aa: CASRGGNYGYTF
cdr3_nt: TGTGCCAGCAGGGGGGGGAACTATGGCTACACCTTC

v_call: TRBV6-6
clone_size: .
j_call: TRBJ1-2
d_call: TRBD1
cdr3_aa: CASKRQGVSGYTF
cdr3_nt: TGTGCCAGCAAACGACAGGGGGTCTCTGGCTACACCTTC

v_call: TRBV15
clone_size: .
j_call: TRBJ2-1
d_call: TRBD2
cdr3_aa: CATSGRDYLNEQFF
cdr3_nt: TGTGCCACCAGCGGCCGGGACTATCTCAATGAGCAGTTCTTC

v_call: TRBV20-1
clone_size: .
j_call: TRBJ1-5
d_call: .
cdr3_aa: CSAYFVAQHF
cdr3_nt: TGCAGTGCCTATTTTGTGGCCCAGCATTTT

v_call: TRBV7-9
clone_size: .
j_call: TRBJ2-3
d_call: .
cdr3_aa: CASSPRGSLETDTQYF
cdr3_nt: TGTGCCAGCAGCCCGCGGGGCTCACTTGAGACTGATACGCAGTATTTT

v_call: TRBV2
clone_size: once
j_call: TRBJ1-4
d_call: .
cdr3_aa: CASRGTGAEKLFF
cdr3_nt: TGTGCCAGCAGGGGAACAGGAGCTGAAAAACTGTTTTTT

v_call: TRBV6-6
clone_size: .
j_call: TRBJ1-5
d_call: .
cdr3_aa: CASSLGGTRPQHF
cdr3_nt: TGTGCCAGCAGTTTAGGCGGCACTCGGCCCCAGCATTTT

v_call: TRBV19
clone_size: .
j_call: TRBJ2-2
d_call: TRBD1
cdr3_aa: CASRDRRGRSNTGELFF
cdr3_nt: TGTGCCAGCCGGGACAGAAGGGGTCGATCGAACACCGGGGAGCTGTTTTTT

v_call: TRBV5-1
clone_size: .
j_call: TRBJ2-2
d_call: TRBD2
cdr3_aa: CASSLGLAPTGELFF
cdr3_nt: TGCGCCAGCAGCTTGGGACTAGCCCCGACCGGGGAGCTGTTTTTT

v_call: TRBV6-5
clone_size: .
j_call: TRBJ2-2
d_call: TRBD1
cdr3_aa: CAGRQGNTGELFF
cdr3_nt: TGTGCCGGTAGACAGGGGAACACCGGGGAGCTGTTTTTT

v_call: TRBV7-9
clone_size: .
j_call: TRBJ2-1
d_call: .
cdr3_aa: CASRPTEGAYNEQFF
cdr3_nt: TGTGCCAGCAGGCCCACCGAGGGGGCCTACAATGAGCAGTTCTTC

v_call: TRBV7-6
clone_size: .
j_call: TRBJ2-1
d_call: TRBD2
cdr3_aa: CASSSEAGSYNEQFF
cdr3_nt: TGTGCCAGCAGCTCAGAAGCGGGAAGCTACAATGAGCAGTTCTTC

v_call: TRBV5-4
clone_size: .
j_call: TRBJ2-2
d_call: .
cdr3_aa: CASSPIGGAVAGELFF
cdr3_nt: TGTGCCAGCAGCCCAATAGGGGGAGCAGTCGCCGGGGAGCTGTTTTTT

v_call: TRBV6-1
clone_size: .
j_call: TRBJ2-1
d_call: TRBD1
cdr3_aa: CASSEVGTGASEQFF
cdr3_nt: TGTGCCAGCAGTGAAGTGGGGACAGGGGCGAGTGAGCAGTTCTTC

v_call: TRBV4-1
clone_size: .
j_call: TRBJ2-1
d_call: TRBD2
cdr3_aa: CASSQEENSGIYNEQFF
cdr3_nt: TGCGCCAGCAGCCAAGAAGAGAATAGCGGGATCTACAATGAGCAGTTCTTC